The 23 T cell receptor beta chains reported below all come from one sample, sequenced in a study of T-cell reconstitution after alpha-beta-depleted transplantation in children. During its preparation, the TCRbeta library received unique molecular identifiers. TCRdb passed the PCR reads through MiXCR, listing each CDR3 protein once. Of more than 90,000 distinct CDR3 sequences in the sample, 6.5% to 8.5% were seen once. The specimen comprised PBMCs from the stem cell graft donor, sampled from the stem cell graft. These receptors originate from a human donor who donated a stem cell graft to a child with congenital amegakaryocytic thrombocytopenia.

There are many counts of this clonotype. J is TRBJ1-2 and V is TRBV5-1, with 10 bases lining up with TRBD1. This CDR3 has 14 amino acids. The junction had 9 bases not matched to a gene; V was cut back by 5 bases and J by 8 bases. Germline lookup yields CDR1 SGHRS and CDR2 YFSETQ. CDR3 DNA sequence: TGCGCCAGCAGTCGACCGGGACAGGGGAAAGGCTACACCTTC. Translating gives CASSRPGQGKGYTF.

This clonotype was seen ten or more times. The chain carries TRBV5-1 and TRBJ2-3, with D unresolved. The ends were cut back, 0 bases at V and 0 bases at J, with 11 bases in the middle. The germline CDR1 and CDR2 sequences are SGHRS and YFSETQ. The CDR3 runs 16 residues. For the CDR3, the DNA is TGCGCCAGCAGCTTGGCCCTGGAAACTAGCACAGATACGCAGTATTTT. This sequence encodes CASSLALETSTDTQYF.

At least ten counts were recorded for this clonotype. The chain is built from TRBV15 and TRBJ2-1; unclear D gene. The CDR3 extends over 13 amino acids. The ends were cut back, 0 bases at V and 6 bases at J, with 6 bases in the middle. The germline V gene encodes CDR1 LNHNV and CDR2 YYDKDF (reference sequence). The CDR3 bases are TGTGCCACCAGCAGAGAGTTTAGCAATGAGCAGTTCTTC. Residues: CATSREFSNEQFF. The full variable domain, in which reference TRBV15 and TRBJ2-1 provide the parts outside the CDR3, is DAMVIQNPRYQVTQFGKPVTLSCSQTLNHNVMYWYQQKSSQAPKLLFHYYDKDFNNEADTPDNFQSRRPNTSFCFLDIRSPGLGDTAMYLCATSREFSNEQFFGPGTRLTVL.

The V call is TRBV5-1, the J call TRBJ2-2; 7 nucleotides match TRBD1. With 3 bases clipped from V and 0 bases from J, the junction kept 5 bases outside the gene matches. From germline, CDR1 is SGHRS and CDR2 YFSETQ. This CDR3 spans 16 amino acids. This chain's CDR3 is CASSSNRGTNTGELFF. The CDR3 region has the DNA TGCGCCAGCAGCTCTAACAGGGGAACGAACACCGGGGAGCTGTTTTTT.

This clonotype has a count of ten or more. This chain links TRBV7-6 with TRBJ1-4, with D perhaps matching TRBD1 (5 bases). From germline, CDR1 is SGHVS and CDR2 FNYEAQ. With 5 bases removed from V and 8 bases from J, the gap between germline ends came to 18 bases. This CDR3 has 15 amino acids. CDR3 nucleotides: TGTGCCAGCAGCACAATTGGGACCCCATTCGAAAAACTGTTTTTT. Translated, it gives CASSTIGTPFEKLFF.

The rearrangement links TRBV5-1 to TRBJ1-2; 7 bases line up with TRBD1. Germline CDR1 and CDR2: SGHRS and YFSETQ. CDR3 length: 14 residues. V was clipped by 2 bases and J by 4 bases; unmatched bases: 5. The DNA of the CDR3 is TGCGCCAGCAGCTTCGGACAGGCAACCTATGGCTACACCTTC. This codes for CASSFGQATYGYTF. Complete variable domain (other parts from reference TRBV5-1 and TRBJ1-2): KAGVTQTPRYLIKTRGQQVTLSCSPISGHRSVSWYQQTPGQGLQFLFEYFSETQRNKGNFPGRFSGRQFSNSRSEMNVSTLELGDSALYLCASSFGQATYGYTFGSGTRLTVV.

This clonotype was seen at least ten times. CDR3 DNA sequence: TGCGCCAGCAGCATCGGACAGGGCCCTGAAAAACTGTTTTTT. This encodes CASSIGQGPEKLFF. The chain carries TRBV5-1 and TRBJ1-4; 8 bases are a match to TRBD1. The junction had 6 bases not matched to a gene; V was cut back by 4 bases and J by 7 bases. The CDR3 spans 14 residues. Germline V CDR1 and CDR2: SGHRS, YFSETQ. Supplemented by reference TRBV5-1 and TRBJ1-4, the full variable domain reads KAGVTQTPRYLIKTRGQQVTLSCSPISGHRSVSWYQQTPGQGLQFLFEYFSETQRNKGNFPGRFSGRQFSNSRSEMNVSTLELGDSALYLCASSIGQGPEKLFFGSGTQLSVL.

V is TRBV7-8 and J is TRBJ2-1; 7 bases match TRBD1. Trimming at V came to 5 bases and at J to 10 bases, leaving 11 bases not matched to a gene. The CDR3 runs 14 residues. Germline CDR1 is SGHVS and CDR2 is FQNEAQ. The CDR3 sequence is CASSPGQPSGEQFF. The CDR3 region has the DNA TGTGCCAGCAGCCCGGGACAGCCAAGCGGAGAGCAGTTCTTC.

This clonotype was observed at least ten times. V and J are TRBV24-1 and TRBJ2-7, with 14 bases aligning to TRBD2. CDR3 length equals 20 residues. The ends lost 6 bases at V and 2 bases at J; junction bases unmatched: 17. Per the germline V gene, CDR1 is KGHDR and CDR2 is SFDVKD. The CDR3 is CATSSYRRTSGGSSPYEQYF. CDR3 nucleotides: TGTGCCACCAGTTCGTACAGGAGGACTAGCGGGGGGTCCAGTCCCTACGAGCAGTACTTC.

This clonotype was observed many times. The rearrangement joins TRBV5-1 to TRBJ1-1; D gene ambiguous. Germline V gene lookup returns CDR1 SGHRS and CDR2 YFSETQ. This CDR3 is 14 amino acids long. Trimming removed 0 bases from V and 4 bases from J, with 10 bases in between. The CDR3, as DNA: TGCGCCAGCAGCTTGGGGCAGAAGCCCACTGAAGCTTTCTTT. This translates into CASSLGQKPTEAFF.

In its sample, this clonotype was seen many times. V is TRBV20-1 and J is TRBJ1-2; a possible D gene is TRBD1 (5 bases). The V end lost 5 bases, the J end lost 6 bases, and 16 bases lay between the germline ends. In germline, CDR1 is DFQATT, CDR2 SNEGSKA (reference sequence). The CDR3 length is 13 residues. The CDR3 coding sequence is TGCAGTGCTTCAGGGAATGTAAGGGATGGCTACACCTTC. It is translated as CSASGNVRDGYTF.

Ten or more counts support this clonotype. The rearrangement uses TRBV29-1 and TRBJ2-3; no reliable D call. The V end lost 0 bases, the J end lost 5 bases, and 9 bases lay between the germline ends. The germline V gene encodes CDR1 SQVTM and CDR2 ANQGSEA. The CDR3 is made up of 13 amino acids. CDR3 in amino acids: CSVEDPAEDTQYF. Written as DNA, the CDR3 is TGCAGCGTTGAAGATCCCGCGGAAGATACGCAGTATTTT.

There are many counts of this clonotype. DNA of the CDR3: TGCAGTGCTCCGGGACAGGGGAATTCACCCCTCCACTTT. Protein sequence: CSAPGQGNSPLHF. This sequence joins TRBV20-1 and TRBJ1-6; TRBD1 matches at 10 bases. V shed 5 bases and J 7 bases; nucleotides not matched to a gene: 2. CDR1 is DFQATT and CDR2 is SNEGSKA in the germline V gene (reference sequence). The CDR3 loop spans 13 amino acids.

This clonotype was observed at least ten times. V is TRBV25-1 and J is TRBJ2-5; 7 bases match TRBD1. Germline trimming cut 3 bases from V and 5 bases from J; bases unmatched to any gene: 6. The CDR3 spans 14 residues. Germline-derived CDR1 and CDR2 are MGHDK and SYGVNS. The DNA of the CDR3 is TGTGCCAGCAGTGATTCGACAGGGAAGGAGACCCAGTACTTC. Residues: CASSDSTGKETQYF.

This clonotype was detected a few times. This chain uses TRBV20-1 with TRBJ1-5; 9 bases map to TRBD1. J lost 5 bases, V lost 5 bases, and 7 bases had no gene match. The V gene's germline CDR1 is DFQATT and CDR2 SNEGSKA (reference sequence). The CDR3 spans 14 residues. The CDR3 DNA is TGCAGTGCTCACTTGACAGGGGGGGATCAGCCCCAGCATTTT. It encodes CSAHLTGGDQPQHF.

The genes are TRBV4-2 and TRBJ2-2; no reliable D call. The CDR3 totals 11 residues. Germline V gene lookup returns CDR1 LGHNA and CDR2 YNFKEQ. Trimming left V 8 bases short and J 7 bases short, with 8 bases between. The CDR3 nucleotides are TGTGCCAGCGGCTTCTTCGGGGAGCTGTTTTTT. Translating it yields CASGFFGELFF.

This clonotype was observed many times. The chain links TRBV5-1 to TRBJ1-1; D gene uncertain. The CDR3 runs to 16 residues. The V gene's germline CDR1 is SGHRS and CDR2 YFSETQ. Trimming stripped 0 bases from V and 0 bases from J, with 12 bases between. The CDR3 loop reads CASSLGWLNMNTEAFF. CDR3 sequence (DNA): TGCGCCAGCAGCTTGGGATGGCTCAACATGAACACTGAAGCTTTCTTT.

This clonotype came up many times. This chain uses TRBV7-9 with TRBJ2-7; 7 bases agree with TRBD1. CDR1 is SEHNR and CDR2 is FQNEAQ in the germline V gene (reference sequence). The CDR3 sequence is 14 residues long. Trimming cost V 3 bases and J 4 bases; bases outside gene matches: 6. The CDR3 DNA is TGTGCCAGCAGCTTTGGGGCAGGGGGATACGAGCAGTACTTC. Protein: CASSFGAGGYEQYF. Full variable domain (missing parts from reference TRBV7-9 and TRBJ2-7): DTGVSQNPRHKITKRGQNVTFRCDPISEHNRLYWYRQTLGQGPEFLTYFQNEAQLEKSRLLSDRFSAERPKGSFSTLEIQRTEQGDSAMYLCASSFGAGGYEQYFGPGTRLTVT.

CDR3 coding DNA: TGTGCCAGCAGCTTGGGACAGGGGGCAGGGGAGCAGTTCTTC. Residues: CASSLGQGAGEQFF. The chain uses TRBV7-2 and TRBJ2-1, with 12 bases identical to TRBD1. Trimming cost V 3 bases and J 10 bases; bases outside gene matches: 4. The germline V gene encodes CDR1 SGHTA and CDR2 FQGNSA. The CDR3 is 14 residues long.

In its sample, this clonotype was seen many times. V gene TRBV29-1 combines with J gene TRBJ2-7, with 7 bases identical to TRBD2. The CDR3 covers 15 residues. Germline loops: CDR1 SQVTM, CDR2 ANQGSEA. V gave up 0 bases and J gave up 2 bases; unmatched junction bases: 7. The CDR3 loop is CSVEDLGGRTYEQYF. The CDR3 coding sequence is TGCAGCGTTGAAGATCTCGGCGGGAGAACCTACGAGCAGTACTTC.

This clonotype appeared a few times. The chain is built from TRBV7-9 and TRBJ1-1; 7 bases align to TRBD1. Trimming took 3 bases from V and 4 from J; bases not matched to a gene: 5. This CDR3 is 14 amino acids long. Looked up from germline, CDR1 is SEHNR and CDR2 is FQNEAQ (reference sequence). The CDR3 nucleotides read TGTGCCAGCAGCTTGTACAGGGGTAGCACTGAAGCTTTCTTT. It translates to CASSLYRGSTEAFF.

This clonotype has ten or more counts. The V call is TRBV3-1, the J call TRBJ2-3; D is uncertain. V was clipped by 0 bases and J by 1 base, with 8 bases between them. Per germline, CDR1 LGHDT and CDR2 YNNKEL (reference sequence). This CDR3 has 15 amino acids. CDR3 sequence (DNA): TGTGCCAGCAGCCAAGATTACAGCCGCACAGATACGCAGTATTTT. Translating it yields CASSQDYSRTDTQYF.

In this sample, this clonotype turned up many times. The rearrangement joins TRBV20-1 to TRBJ1-5; TRBD1 is a possible D gene (5 bases). The CDR3 sequence is 17 residues long. V lost 1 base and J 6 bases, leaving 22 bases between the germline ends. Germline CDR1 DFQATT, CDR2 SNEGSKA (reference sequence). The CDR3 DNA reads TGCAGTGCTAGAGTCCTTTCGATAAGGGGAAGTTTTCAGCCCCAGCATTTT. This encodes CSARVLSIRGSFQPQHF.